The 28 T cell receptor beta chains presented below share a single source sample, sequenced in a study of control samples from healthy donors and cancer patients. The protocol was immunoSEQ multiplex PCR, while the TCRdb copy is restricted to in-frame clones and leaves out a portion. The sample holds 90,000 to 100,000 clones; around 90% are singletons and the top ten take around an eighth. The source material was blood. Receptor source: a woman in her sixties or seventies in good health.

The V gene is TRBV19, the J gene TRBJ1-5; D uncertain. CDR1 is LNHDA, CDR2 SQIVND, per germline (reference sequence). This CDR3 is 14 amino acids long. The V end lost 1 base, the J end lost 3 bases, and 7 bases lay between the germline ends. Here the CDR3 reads CASSIGVNNQPQHF. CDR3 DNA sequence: TGTGCCAGTAGTATAGGAGTCAACAATCAGCCCCAGCATTTT.

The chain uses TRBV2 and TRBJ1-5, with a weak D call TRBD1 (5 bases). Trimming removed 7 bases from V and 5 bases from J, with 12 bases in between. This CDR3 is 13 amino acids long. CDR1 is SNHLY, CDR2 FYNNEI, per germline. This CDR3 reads CASKGQVDQPQHF. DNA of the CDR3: TGTGCCAGCAAGGGGCAGGTGGATCAGCCCCAGCATTTT.

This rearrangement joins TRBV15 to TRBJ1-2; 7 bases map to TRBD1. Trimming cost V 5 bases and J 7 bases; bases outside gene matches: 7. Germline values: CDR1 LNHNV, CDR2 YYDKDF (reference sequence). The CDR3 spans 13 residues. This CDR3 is CATSQDRVGGYTF. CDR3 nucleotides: TGTGCCACCAGCCAAGACAGGGTGGGTGGCTACACCTTC.

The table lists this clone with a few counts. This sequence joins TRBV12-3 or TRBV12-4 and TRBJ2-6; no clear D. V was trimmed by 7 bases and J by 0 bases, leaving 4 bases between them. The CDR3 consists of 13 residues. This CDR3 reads CASTDSGANVLTF. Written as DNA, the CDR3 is TGTGCCAGCACCGACTCTGGGGCCAACGTCCTGACTTTC.

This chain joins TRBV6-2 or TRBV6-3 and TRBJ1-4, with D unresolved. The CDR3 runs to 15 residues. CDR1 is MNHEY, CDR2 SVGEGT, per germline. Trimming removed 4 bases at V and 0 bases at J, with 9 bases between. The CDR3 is CASSLQRATNEKLFF. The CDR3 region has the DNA TGTGCCAGCAGTTTACAGCGTGCAACTAATGAAAAACTGTTTTTT.

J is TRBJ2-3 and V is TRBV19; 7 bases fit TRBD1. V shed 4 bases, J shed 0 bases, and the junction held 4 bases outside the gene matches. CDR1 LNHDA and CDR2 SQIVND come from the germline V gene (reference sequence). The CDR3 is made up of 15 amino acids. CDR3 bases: TGTGCCAGTAGTAAGACAGGGATAAGCACAGATACGCAGTATTTT. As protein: CASSKTGISTDTQYF.

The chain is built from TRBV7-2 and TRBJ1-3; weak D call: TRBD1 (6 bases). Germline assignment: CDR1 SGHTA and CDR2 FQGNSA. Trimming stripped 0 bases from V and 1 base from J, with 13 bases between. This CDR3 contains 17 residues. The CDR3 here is CASSLATTGLSGNTIYF. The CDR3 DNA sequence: TGTGCCAGCAGCTTAGCGACAACAGGGTTATCTGGAAACACCATATATTTT.

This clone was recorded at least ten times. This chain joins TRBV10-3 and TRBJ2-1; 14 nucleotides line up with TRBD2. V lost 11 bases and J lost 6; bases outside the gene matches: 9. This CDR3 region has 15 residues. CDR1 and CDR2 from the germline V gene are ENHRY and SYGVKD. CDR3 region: CAVMTGTSGSNEQFF. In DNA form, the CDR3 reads TGTGCCGTTATGACGGGGACTAGCGGGAGCAATGAGCAGTTCTTC.

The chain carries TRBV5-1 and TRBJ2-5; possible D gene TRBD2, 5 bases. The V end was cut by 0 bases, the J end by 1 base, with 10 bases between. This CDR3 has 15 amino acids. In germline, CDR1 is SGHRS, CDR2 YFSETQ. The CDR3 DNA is TGCGCCAGCAGCTTGGCCAGCGAGGGCCAAGAGACCCAGTACTTC. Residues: CASSLASEGQETQYF.

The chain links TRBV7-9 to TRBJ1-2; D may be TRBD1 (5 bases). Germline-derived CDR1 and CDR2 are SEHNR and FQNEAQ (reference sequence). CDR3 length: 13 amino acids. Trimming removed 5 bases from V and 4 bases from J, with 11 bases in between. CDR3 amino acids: CASSRDGVYGYTF. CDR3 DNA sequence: TGTGCCAGCAGCCGGGACGGTGTCTATGGCTACACCTTC.

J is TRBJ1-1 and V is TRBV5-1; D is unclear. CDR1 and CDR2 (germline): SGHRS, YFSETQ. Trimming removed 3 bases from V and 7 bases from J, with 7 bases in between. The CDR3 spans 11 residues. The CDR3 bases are TGCGCCAGCAGCTCGACCCGTGAAGCTTTCTTT. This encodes CASSSTREAFF.

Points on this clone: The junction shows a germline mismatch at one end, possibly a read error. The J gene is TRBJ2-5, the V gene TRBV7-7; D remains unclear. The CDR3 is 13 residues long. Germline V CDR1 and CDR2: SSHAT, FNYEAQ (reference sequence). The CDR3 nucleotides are TGTGCTAGCAGCTTCTCGGGTGAGGAGACCCAGTACTTC. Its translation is CASSFSGEETQYF.

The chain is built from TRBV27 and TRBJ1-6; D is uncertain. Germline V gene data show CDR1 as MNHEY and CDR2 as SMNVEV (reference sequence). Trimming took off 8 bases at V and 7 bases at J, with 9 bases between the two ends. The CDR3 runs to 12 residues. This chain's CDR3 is CASRRGNSPLHF. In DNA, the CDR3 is TGTGCCAGCCGCCGCGGGAATTCACCCCTCCACTTT.

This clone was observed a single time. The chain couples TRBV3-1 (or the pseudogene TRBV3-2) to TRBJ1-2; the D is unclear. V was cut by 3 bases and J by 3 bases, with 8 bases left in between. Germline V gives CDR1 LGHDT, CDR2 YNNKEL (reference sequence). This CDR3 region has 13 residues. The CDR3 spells CASSQEGDYGYTF. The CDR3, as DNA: TGTGCCAGCAGCCAGGAGGGAGACTATGGCTACACCTTC.

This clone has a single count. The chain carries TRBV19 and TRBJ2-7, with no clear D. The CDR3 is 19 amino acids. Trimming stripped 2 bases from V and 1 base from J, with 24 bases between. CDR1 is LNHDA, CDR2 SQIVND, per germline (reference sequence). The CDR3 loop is CASSIMGRRGSRPSYEQYF. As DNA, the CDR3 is TGTGCCAGTAGTATAATGGGCCGTAGAGGCAGCCGACCTTCCTACGAGCAGTACTTC.

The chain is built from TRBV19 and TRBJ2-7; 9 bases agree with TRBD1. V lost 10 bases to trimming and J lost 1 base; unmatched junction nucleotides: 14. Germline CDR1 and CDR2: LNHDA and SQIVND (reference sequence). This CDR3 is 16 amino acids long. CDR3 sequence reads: CATSGTGPILSYEQYF. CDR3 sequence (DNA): TGTGCCACCTCCGGGACAGGGCCCATTTTATCCTACGAGCAGTACTTC.

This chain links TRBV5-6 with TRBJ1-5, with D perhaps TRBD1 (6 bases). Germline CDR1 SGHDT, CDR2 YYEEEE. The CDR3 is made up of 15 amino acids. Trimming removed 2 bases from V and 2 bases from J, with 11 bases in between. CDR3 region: CASSLGGFGNQPQHF. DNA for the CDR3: TGTGCCAGCAGCTTAGGGGGATTCGGCAATCAGCCCCAGCATTTT.

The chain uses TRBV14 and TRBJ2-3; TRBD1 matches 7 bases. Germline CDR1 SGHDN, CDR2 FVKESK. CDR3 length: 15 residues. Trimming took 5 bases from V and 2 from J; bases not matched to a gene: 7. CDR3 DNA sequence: TGTGCCAGCAGCATTCGGACAGGAAACACAGATACGCAGTATTTT. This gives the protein CASSIRTGNTDTQYF.

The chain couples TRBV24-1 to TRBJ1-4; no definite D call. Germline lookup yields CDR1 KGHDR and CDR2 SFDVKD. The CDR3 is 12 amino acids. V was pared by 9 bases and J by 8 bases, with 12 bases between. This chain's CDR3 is CATLKWVEKLFF. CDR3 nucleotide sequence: TGTGCCACCCTAAAGTGGGTAGAAAAACTGTTTTTT.

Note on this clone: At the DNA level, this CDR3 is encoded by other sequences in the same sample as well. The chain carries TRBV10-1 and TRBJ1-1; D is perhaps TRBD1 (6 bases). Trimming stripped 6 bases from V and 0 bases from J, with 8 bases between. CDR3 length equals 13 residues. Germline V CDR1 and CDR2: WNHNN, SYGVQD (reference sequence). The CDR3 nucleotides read TGCGCCAGCAGGGACAGTATGAACACTGAAGCTTTCTTT. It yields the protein CASRDSMNTEAFF.

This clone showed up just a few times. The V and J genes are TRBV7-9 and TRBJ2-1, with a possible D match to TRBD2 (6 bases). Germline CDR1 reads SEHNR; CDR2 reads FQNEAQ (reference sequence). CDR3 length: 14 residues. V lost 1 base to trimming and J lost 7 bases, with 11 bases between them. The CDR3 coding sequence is TGTGCCAGCAGCTTAGACGGGGGAACGAATGAGCAGTTCTTC. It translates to CASSLDGGTNEQFF.

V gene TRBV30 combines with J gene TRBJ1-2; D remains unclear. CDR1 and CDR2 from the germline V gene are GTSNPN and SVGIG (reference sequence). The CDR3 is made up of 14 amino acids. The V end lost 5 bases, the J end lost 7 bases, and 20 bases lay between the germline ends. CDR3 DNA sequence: TGTGCCTGGGTGCTTTCCGGAGGGCCGGGTGGCTACACCTTC. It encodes CAWVLSGGPGGYTF. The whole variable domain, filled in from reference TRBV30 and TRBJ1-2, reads SQTIHQWPATLVQPVGSPLSLECTVEGTSNPNLYWYRQAAGRGLQLLFYSVGIGQISSEVPQNLSASRPQDRQFILSSKKLLLSDSGFYLCAWVLSGGPGGYTFGSGTRLTVV.

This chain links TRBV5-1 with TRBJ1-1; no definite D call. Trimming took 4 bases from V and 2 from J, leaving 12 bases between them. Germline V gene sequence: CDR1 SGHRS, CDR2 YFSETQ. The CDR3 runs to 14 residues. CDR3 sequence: CASSPGPGNTEAFF. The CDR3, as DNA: TGCGCCAGCAGCCCCGGGCCCGGTAACACTGAAGCTTTCTTT.

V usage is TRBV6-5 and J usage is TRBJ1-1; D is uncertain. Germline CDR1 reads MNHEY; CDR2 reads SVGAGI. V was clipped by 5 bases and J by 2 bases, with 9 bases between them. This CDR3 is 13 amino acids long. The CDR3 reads CASSHRANTEAFF. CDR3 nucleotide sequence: TGTGCCAGCAGTCACAGAGCAAACACTGAAGCTTTCTTT.

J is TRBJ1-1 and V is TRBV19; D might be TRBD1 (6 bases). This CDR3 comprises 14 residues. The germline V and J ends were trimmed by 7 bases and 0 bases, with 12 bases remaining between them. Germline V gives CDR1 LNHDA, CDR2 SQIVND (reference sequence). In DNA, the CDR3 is TGTGCCAGTATGGTCCAGGGGTTGAACACTGAAGCTTTCTTT. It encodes CASMVQGLNTEAFF.

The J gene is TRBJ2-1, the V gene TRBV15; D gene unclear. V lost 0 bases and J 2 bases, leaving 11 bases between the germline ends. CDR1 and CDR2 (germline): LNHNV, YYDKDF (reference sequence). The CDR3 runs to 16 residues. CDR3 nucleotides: TGTGCCACCAGCAGAGATTTGGGCAACGCCTACAATGAGCAGTTCTTC. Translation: CATSRDLGNAYNEQFF.

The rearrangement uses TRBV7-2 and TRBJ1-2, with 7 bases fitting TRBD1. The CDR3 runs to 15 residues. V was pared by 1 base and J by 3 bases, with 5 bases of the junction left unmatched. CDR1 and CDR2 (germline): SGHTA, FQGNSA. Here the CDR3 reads CASSLGGQTDYGYTF. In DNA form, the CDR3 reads TGTGCCAGCAGCTTAGGGGGACAGACCGACTATGGCTACACCTTC.

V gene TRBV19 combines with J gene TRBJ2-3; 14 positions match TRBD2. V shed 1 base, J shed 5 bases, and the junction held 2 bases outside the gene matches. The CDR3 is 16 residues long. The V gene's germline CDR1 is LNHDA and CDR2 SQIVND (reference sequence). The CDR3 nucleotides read TGTGCCAGTAGTATAGGAGGACTAGCGGGAGGAGATACGCAGTATTTT. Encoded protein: CASSIGGLAGGDTQYF.